These 18 T cell receptor beta chains came from one sample sequenced in a study of T cells after yellow fever vaccination. MiXCR, applied by TCRdb to the 5' RACE reads, yields one record per CDR3 protein. The top ten hold roughly 13% of the sample, which has about 550,000 distinct CDR3 sequences, 15% to 20% seen once. The sequencing used PBMCs, collected 15 days after the yellow fever booster vaccination. The source of these receptors is a young man who received the YFV17D yellow fever vaccine.

The chain is built from TRBV19 and TRBJ2-7; 10 bases are a match to TRBD1. This CDR3 has 14 amino acids. The V gene end was trimmed by 7 bases and the J gene end by 3 bases; junction bases not matched to a gene: 6. Germline loops: CDR1 LNHDA, CDR2 SQIVND (reference sequence). The CDR3 reads CASIKGQGLYEQYF. The CDR3 nucleotides read TGTGCCAGTATAAAGGGACAGGGGCTCTACGAGCAGTACTTC.

A few counts support this clonotype. The chain recombines TRBV4-3 with TRBJ2-2, with a possible D match to TRBD2 (6 bases). This CDR3 comprises 14 residues. Germline lookup yields CDR1 LGHNA and CDR2 YSLEER. The V end lost 0 bases, the J end lost 6 bases, and 8 bases lay between the germline ends. DNA for the CDR3: TGCGCCAGCAGCCAAGACTTAGCGGCCGGGGAGCTGTTTTTT. Encoded protein: CASSQDLAAGELFF.

This sequence joins TRBV12-3 or TRBV12-4 and TRBJ2-1, with D perhaps matching TRBD1 or TRBD2 (5 bases each). The CDR3 consists of 14 residues. V was cut by 7 bases and J by 10 bases, with 20 bases left in between. In DNA, the CDR3 is TGTGCCAGCACTTTCGGGACCGCAAACGGGGAGCAGTTCTTC. This codes for CASTFGTANGEQFF.

V is TRBV12-3 or TRBV12-4 and J is TRBJ2-1; 13 bases match TRBD2. The CDR3 spans 17 residues. V lost 5 bases, J lost 6 bases, and 10 bases stayed unmatched. CDR3 DNA sequence: TGTGCCAGCAGTCACTGGGGACTAGCGGGGCTTACCAATGAGCAGTTCTTC. This gives the protein CASSHWGLAGLTNEQFF.

This sequence joins TRBV5-1 and TRBJ2-2; TRBD2 aligns across 7 bases. The germline V gene encodes CDR1 SGHRS and CDR2 YFSETQ. This CDR3 is built from 15 residues. V gave up 4 bases and J gave up 1 base; unmatched junction bases: 4. The CDR3 sequence: CASSLTSRNTGELFF. DNA for the CDR3: TGCGCCAGCAGCCTGACTAGCAGGAACACCGGGGAGCTGTTTTTT.

This clonotype was observed a handful of times. The rearrangement joins TRBV5-5 to TRBJ1-4; no clear D gene. The CDR3 is 16 residues long. Germline loops: CDR1 SGHKS, CDR2 YYEKEE (reference sequence). The ends were cut back, 0 bases at V and 6 bases at J, with 15 bases in the middle. The CDR3 sequence: CASSLERGTNHEKLFF. The CDR3 coding sequence is TGTGCCAGCAGCTTGGAGCGGGGTACTAACCATGAAAAACTGTTTTTT.

This clonotype was seen a handful of times. This sequence joins TRBV7-3 and TRBJ2-3; D remains ambiguous. The CDR3 is 15 amino acids. Trimming pared 3 bases from V and 0 bases from J, leaving 10 bases between. In germline, CDR1 is SGHTA, CDR2 FQGTGA. CDR3 sequence (DNA): TGTGCCAGCAGCTTTGGGGTCTCTAGCACAGATACGCAGTATTTT. Translated: CASSFGVSSTDTQYF.

This clonotype showed up just a few times. This chain uses TRBV7-9 with TRBJ1-4; D might be TRBD1 (6 bases). The CDR3 covers 13 residues. V was pared by 5 bases and J by 5 bases, with 9 bases between. Germline CDR1 reads SEHNR; CDR2 reads FQNEAQ (reference sequence). The CDR3 loop is CASSGTPNEKLFF. CDR3 DNA sequence: TGTGCCAGCAGCGGGACACCGAATGAAAAACTGTTTTTT.

The V call is TRBV27, the J call TRBJ2-7, with 10 bases lining up with TRBD2. The CDR3 runs 15 residues. Germline CDR1 and CDR2: MNHEY and SMNVEV (reference sequence). V shed 7 bases and J 3 bases; nucleotides not matched to a gene: 9. The CDR3 spells CASTSLAGDVYEQYF. In nucleotides, the CDR3 is TGTGCCAGCACAAGTCTAGCGGGAGACGTCTACGAGCAGTACTTC.

The CDR3 loop reads CATSDLRVKRNEQYF. DNA of the CDR3: TGTGCCACCAGTGATTTACGGGTTAAGAGGAACGAGCAGTACTTC. This chain joins TRBV24-1 and TRBJ2-7; D unresolved. V was shortened by 1 base and J by 5 bases, with 14 bases between the two germline ends. Germline V CDR1 and CDR2: KGHDR, SFDVKD. The CDR3 covers 15 residues.

A few counts support this clonotype. The chain joins TRBV7-2 to TRBJ2-4; D not certain. CDR3 length: 13 residues. V dropped 1 base and J dropped 7 bases, with 8 bases sitting between them. Germline V lookup: CDR1 SGHTA, CDR2 FQGNSA. This CDR3 is CASSLVGPNIQYF. CDR3 in DNA: TGTGCCAGCAGCTTAGTGGGCCCCAACATTCAGTACTTC.

This clonotype was seen at least ten times. The CDR3 loop reads CASSETGGTDTQYF. The CDR3 DNA reads as TGTGCCAGCAGCGAGACAGGGGGCACAGATACGCAGTATTTT. This chain uses TRBV7-8 with TRBJ2-3; 8 nucleotides agree with TRBD1. Germline V gene lookup returns CDR1 SGHVS and CDR2 FQNEAQ. The CDR3 has 14 amino acids. Germline trimming cut 5 bases from V and 1 base from J; bases unmatched to any gene: 2.

This clonotype was detected only a few times. The chain has TRBV10-2 and TRBJ2-1; 10 bases agree with TRBD2. V dropped 6 bases and J dropped 5; count of bases not matched to a gene: 16. CDR1 is WSHSY, CDR2 SAAADI, per germline. This CDR3 is built from 18 residues. CDR3 nucleotide sequence: TGCGCCAGCAGACCTGCGGCTAGCGGGAGCGTGAATCACAATGAGCAGTTCTTC. Translating gives CASRPAASGSVNHNEQFF.

The chain is built from TRBV7-2 and TRBJ2-4, with a tentative D call TRBD2 (7 bases). Trimming pared 5 bases from V and 9 bases from J, leaving 14 bases between. CDR1 and CDR2 (germline): SGHTA, FQGNSA. This CDR3 has 13 residues. The CDR3 coding sequence is TGTGCCAGCAGCGCGGGGGCTTCCAGCATTCAGTACTTC. It translates to CASSAGASSIQYF.

In nucleotides, the CDR3 is TGCAGTGCTAGAGATAGAGGTAAAGATCAGCCCCAGCATTTT. Translated: CSARDRGKDQPQHF. V is TRBV20-1 and J is TRBJ1-5; no clear D gene. The CDR3 sequence is 14 residues long. V was clipped by 0 bases and J by 5 bases, with 11 bases between them. Germline V gene sequence: CDR1 DFQATT, CDR2 SNEGSKA (reference sequence).

V gene TRBV20-1 combines with J gene TRBJ1-4; possibly TRBD1 for D (5 bases). V was cut by 4 bases and J by 1 base, with 7 bases left in between. Germline V gene data show CDR1 as DFQATT and CDR2 as SNEGSKA (reference sequence). This CDR3 is 13 amino acids long. The CDR3 sequence: CSATGQTNEKLFF. DNA for the CDR3: TGCAGTGCTACAGGGCAAACTAATGAAAAACTGTTTTTT.

The gene calls are TRBV19 and TRBJ2-3; the D is unclear. V dropped 3 bases and J dropped 2 bases, with 9 bases sitting between them. The CDR3 runs 14 residues. Germline CDR1 LNHDA, CDR2 SQIVND (reference sequence). This chain's CDR3 is CASSIRRNTDTQYF. DNA for the CDR3: TGTGCCAGTAGTATTCGGCGGAACACAGATACGCAGTATTTT.

The table lists this clonotype with a few counts. The chain carries TRBV6-1 and TRBJ2-2; TRBD2 agrees at 12 bases. CDR1 is MNHNS and CDR2 is SASEGT in the germline V gene. J gave up 0 bases and V 5 bases, and 1 base lay outside the gene matches. This CDR3 region has 16 residues. The CDR3, as DNA: TGTGCCAGCAGTCGGACTAGCGGGACGAACACCGGGGAGCTGTTTTTT. This gives the protein CASSRTSGTNTGELFF.